These T cell receptor beta chains were read from a single sample in a study of blood T cells in healthy people across ages. In TCRdb, the 5' RACE reads were re-called with MiXCR into one record per CDR3 protein. The data show about 760,000 distinct CDR3 sequences, about 56% seen once. The sequenced sample consisted of blood. Source of these receptors: a man aged 35-49 years in good health. Each CDR3 is given with its conserved first and last residue. The D gene is left open where the match is weak. The size field is filled for only some rows; it gives once, few, many or a size class.

clone size: NA
V gene: TRBV11-3
J gene: TRBJ2-1
D gene: NA
CDR3 DNA: TGTGCCAGCAGCTCCTTCACTGGGAATGAGCAGTTCTTC
CDR3 protein: CASSSFTGNEQFF

clone size: NA
V gene: TRBV6-5
J gene: TRBJ1-6
D gene: TRBD1
CDR3 DNA: TGTGCCAGCAGTTACTTGAATTGGGACAGGGAGGATGGGGGAGATTCACCCCTCCACTTT
CDR3 protein: CASSYLNWDREDGGDSPLHF

clone size: once
V gene: TRBV29-1
J gene: TRBJ1-2
D gene: TRBD1
CDR3 DNA: TGCAGCGCAACCGGGACAGGGGGCCTTTATGGCTACACCTTC
CDR3 protein: CSATGTGGLYGYTF

clone size: NA
V gene: TRBV27
J gene: TRBJ2-7
D gene: TRBD1
CDR3 DNA: TGTACCAGCAGTCTATCGACAGGGACCTACGAGCAGTACTTC
CDR3 protein: CTSSLSTGTYEQYF

clone size: NA
V gene: TRBV20-1
J gene: TRBJ1-5
D gene: NA
CDR3 DNA: TGCAGTGCTGGAGCAGTTTATCAGCCCCAGCATTTT
CDR3 protein: CSAGAVYQPQHF

clone size: NA
V gene: TRBV29-1
J gene: TRBJ1-4
D gene: NA
CDR3 DNA: TGCAGCGTTGCCTCCGCTGGGACTAATGAAAAACTGTTTTTT
CDR3 protein: CSVASAGTNEKLFF

clone size: many
V gene: TRBV9
J gene: TRBJ1-1
D gene: NA
CDR3 DNA: TGTGCCAGCAGCGTAAGGCAAGAGGGGACTGAAGCTTTCTTT
CDR3 protein: CASSVRQEGTEAFF

clone size: NA
V gene: TRBV28
J gene: TRBJ2-7
D gene: NA
CDR3 DNA: TGTGCCAGCAGCGCTGCGGGGTATTACGAGCAGTACTTC
CDR3 protein: CASSAAGYYEQYF

clone size: NA
V gene: TRBV5-1
J gene: TRBJ2-1
D gene: NA
CDR3 DNA: TGCGCCAGCAGCCGAACCTGGGACACCGGCAATGAGCAGTTCTTC
CDR3 protein: CASSRTWDTGNEQFF

clone size: NA
V gene: TRBV7-9
J gene: TRBJ2-1
D gene: TRBD1
CDR3 DNA: TGTGCCAGCAGCTCCTACAGGGGATCTCAAGAGACCCAGTTCTTC
CDR3 protein: CASSSYRGSQETQFF

clone size: many
V gene: TRBV29-1
J gene: TRBJ2-5
D gene: NA
CDR3 DNA: TGCAGCGTTGACAGGGTCGGAGAGACCCAGTACTTC
CDR3 protein: CSVDRVGETQYF

clone size: NA
V gene: TRBV5-1
J gene: TRBJ2-1
D gene: NA
CDR3 DNA: TGCGCCAGCAGCTTGAATGGGGGAGAGACCTTCAATGAGCAGTTCTTC
CDR3 protein: CASSLNGGETFNEQFF

clone size: NA
V gene: TRBV29-1
J gene: TRBJ2-7
D gene: NA
CDR3 DNA: TGCAGCGTTGTACAACGGGGGCACTCCTACGAGCAGTACTTC
CDR3 protein: CSVVQRGHSYEQYF

clone size: many
V gene: TRBV15
J gene: TRBJ2-3
D gene: TRBD2
CDR3 DNA: TGTGCCACCAGCAGAGTCTTCTTGAGATTAGTACTAGCGGGAGACCAGGGAACAGATACGCAGTATTTT
CDR3 protein: CATSRVFLRLVLAGDQGTDTQYF

clone size: few
V gene: TRBV14
J gene: TRBJ2-7
D gene: TRBD2
CDR3 DNA: TGTGCCAGCAGCCAAGGACCCGGACTAGCGGCCTACGAGCAGTACTTC
CDR3 protein: CASSQGPGLAAYEQYF

clone size: NA
V gene: TRBV6-1
J gene: TRBJ2-3
D gene: TRBD2
CDR3 DNA: TGTGCCAGCAGGGGGACTAGCGGGAACACAGATACGCAGTATTTT
CDR3 protein: CASRGTSGNTDTQYF

clone size: NA
V gene: TRBV7-9
J gene: TRBJ1-5
D gene: NA
CDR3 DNA: TGTGCCAGCAGCGGCGAGGGTGGTCAGCCCCAGCATTTT
CDR3 protein: CASSGEGGQPQHF

clone size: NA
V gene: TRBV5-1
J gene: TRBJ2-5
D gene: TRBD2
CDR3 DNA: TGCGCCAGCAGCTTGCGTCGGGAGGTGTCAGGGGAGACCCAGTACTTC
CDR3 protein: CASSLRREVSGETQYF

clone size: few
V gene: TRBV27
J gene: TRBJ2-7
D gene: TRBD1
CDR3 DNA: TGTGCCAGTAGTTTAAGGCCAGGGGGCCTCGAGCAGTACTTC
CDR3 protein: CASSLRPGGLEQYF

clone size: NA
V gene: TRBV6-2/TRBV6-3
J gene: TRBJ2-1
D gene: NA
CDR3 DNA: TGTGCCAGCAGCCTTTCGACTTATGGGACCCAGTTCTTC
CDR3 protein: CASSLSTYGTQFF

clone size: NA
V gene: TRBV6-5
J gene: TRBJ2-7
D gene: NA
CDR3 DNA: TGTGCCAGCAGTGCCGCCCATGGGGTATACGAGCAGTACTTC
CDR3 protein: CASSAAHGVYEQYF

clone size: few
V gene: TRBV25-1
J gene: TRBJ2-7
D gene: NA
CDR3 DNA: TGTGCCAGCAGTGACTCCAGCGCCTACGAGCAGTACTTC
CDR3 protein: CASSDSSAYEQYF

clone size: NA
V gene: TRBV29-1
J gene: TRBJ1-4
D gene: NA
CDR3 DNA: TGCAGCGCCGCGGGTAATGAAAAACTGTTTTTT
CDR3 protein: CSAAGNEKLFF

clone size: NA
V gene: TRBV20-1
J gene: TRBJ1-5
D gene: TRBD1
CDR3 DNA: TGCAGTGCTAGCACGACAGGGCTAGGCAATCAGCCCCAGCATTTT
CDR3 protein: CSASTTGLGNQPQHF

clone size: NA
V gene: TRBV27
J gene: TRBJ2-2
D gene: NA
CDR3 DNA: TGTGCCGGCAGTTTCGGCGGGGAGCTGTTTTTT
CDR3 protein: CAGSFGGELFF

clone size: few
V gene: TRBV4-2
J gene: TRBJ2-1
D gene: TRBD2
CDR3 DNA: TGTGCCAGCAGCCAGGATGCACTAGCGGGAGGGTACAATGAGCAGTTCTTC
CDR3 protein: CASSQDALAGGYNEQFF

clone size: NA
V gene: TRBV20-1
J gene: TRBJ1-5
D gene: NA
CDR3 DNA: TGCAGTGCTCACGAAGGGGCTAATCAGCCCCAGCATTTT
CDR3 protein: CSAHEGANQPQHF

clone size: few
V gene: TRBV7-9
J gene: TRBJ1-1
D gene: NA
CDR3 DNA: TGTGCCAGCAGCTTTCCGGGAGCGGACACTGAAGCTTTCTTT
CDR3 protein: CASSFPGADTEAFF